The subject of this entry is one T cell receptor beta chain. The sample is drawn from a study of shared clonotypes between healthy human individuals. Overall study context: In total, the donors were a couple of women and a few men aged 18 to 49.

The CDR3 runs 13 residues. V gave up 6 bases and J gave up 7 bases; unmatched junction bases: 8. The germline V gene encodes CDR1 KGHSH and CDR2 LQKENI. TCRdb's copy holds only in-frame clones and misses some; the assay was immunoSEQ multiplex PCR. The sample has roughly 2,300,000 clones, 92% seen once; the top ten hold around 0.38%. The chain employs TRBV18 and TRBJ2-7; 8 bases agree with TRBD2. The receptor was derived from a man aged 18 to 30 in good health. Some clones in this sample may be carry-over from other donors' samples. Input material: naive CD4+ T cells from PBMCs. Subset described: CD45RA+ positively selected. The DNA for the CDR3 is TGTGCCAGCTCGCCAAGCGGGGGACGGGAGCAGTACTTC. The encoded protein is CASSPSGGREQYF. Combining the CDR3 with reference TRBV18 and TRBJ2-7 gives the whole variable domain NAGVMQNPRHLVRRRGQEARLRCSPMKGHSHVYWYRQLPEEGLKFMVYLQKENIIDESGMPKERFSAEFPKEGPSILRIQQVVRGDSAAYFCASSPSGGREQYFGPGTRLTVT.